Listed below are T cell receptor beta chains from one sample, sequenced in a study of regulatory T cells in long-lasting Graves disease. TCRdb re-called the multiplex PCR reads through MiXCR, storing one row per CDR3 protein. The data hold approximately 560,000 distinct CDR3 sequences, with roughly 16% observed a single time. The sample was also linked to a second study, of T cells in Graves' hyperthyroidism and ophthalmopathy.

The material was peripheral blood mononuclear cells (PBMCs), obtained at new diagnosis, from a patient treated with antithyroid drugs. These receptors all come from a man aged 18 to 29 with Graves disease. Each CDR3 is given with its conserved first and last residue. The D gene is left open where the match is weak. Clone size is shown for a subset of rows, as once, few, many or a class of expanded clone.

abundance: many
j_gene: TRBJ2-7
d_gene: .
v_gene: TRBV20-1
CDR3aa: CSARDSASPSYEQYF
CDR3nt: TGCAGTGCTAGAGATTCGGCTAGCCCTTCCTACGAGCAGTACTTC

abundance: many
j_gene: TRBJ2-1
d_gene: .
v_gene: TRBV7-9
CDR3aa: CASSSSNEQFF
CDR3nt: TGTGCCAGCAGCTCGAGCAATGAGCAGTTCTTC

abundance: many
j_gene: TRBJ2-1
d_gene: .
v_gene: TRBV27
CDR3aa: CASSLRSGSYNEQFF
CDR3nt: TGTGCCAGCAGCCTCAGGTCGGGCTCCTACAATGAGCAGTTCTTC

abundance: .
j_gene: TRBJ1-5
d_gene: .
v_gene: TRBV7-3
CDR3aa: CASSLGGVNSNQPQHF
CDR3nt: TGTGCCAGCAGCTTAGGGGGAGTAAATAGCAATCAGCCCCAGCATTTT

abundance: many
j_gene: TRBJ2-3
d_gene: TRBD2
v_gene: TRBV12-3/TRBV12-4
CDR3aa: CASTRLAESDTQYF
CDR3nt: TGTGCCAGCACACGACTAGCGGAATCAGATACGCAGTATTTT

abundance: .
j_gene: TRBJ1-5
d_gene: .
v_gene: TRBV30
CDR3aa: CAWSDLLGEPQHF
CDR3nt: TGTGCCTGGAGCGACCTTCTGGGGGAGCCCCAGCATTTT

abundance: .
j_gene: TRBJ2-3
d_gene: .
v_gene: TRBV20-1
CDR3aa: CSAPRWGPRTDTQYF
CDR3nt: TGCAGTGCGCCAAGGTGGGGACCCCGCACAGATACGCAGTATTTT

abundance: .
j_gene: TRBJ2-3
d_gene: .
v_gene: TRBV5-4
CDR3aa: CASSSETRRTDTQYF
CDR3nt: TGTGCCAGCAGCTCGGAGACTAGGAGAACAGATACGCAGTATTTT

abundance: few
j_gene: TRBJ1-4
d_gene: .
v_gene: TRBV10-3
CDR3aa: CAISPHSATNEKLFF
CDR3nt: TGTGCCATCAGTCCACACTCGGCAACTAATGAAAAACTGTTTTTT

abundance: few
j_gene: TRBJ2-2
d_gene: TRBD2
v_gene: TRBV15
CDR3aa: CATRNNWGGTLNTGELFF
CDR3nt: TGTGCCACCAGGAATAATTGGGGGGGGACGCTGAACACCGGGGAGCTGTTTTTT

abundance: many
j_gene: TRBJ1-2
d_gene: .
v_gene: TRBV15
CDR3aa: CATSPSGPGGPGYTF
CDR3nt: TGTGCCACCAGCCCGTCGGGCCCTGGGGGACCTGGCTACACCTTC

abundance: many
j_gene: TRBJ2-3
d_gene: .
v_gene: TRBV12-3/TRBV12-4
CDR3aa: CASSLGGATDTQYF
CDR3nt: TGTGCCAGCAGTTTAGGGGGAGCAACAGATACGCAGTATTTT

abundance: .
j_gene: TRBJ1-4
d_gene: .
v_gene: TRBV7-9
CDR3aa: CASSSPSGATNEKLFF
CDR3nt: TGTGCCAGCAGCTCCCCGTCAGGGGCAACTAATGAAAAACTGTTTTTT

abundance: many
j_gene: TRBJ1-1
d_gene: .
v_gene: TRBV6-5
CDR3aa: CASSYSQGGTEAFF
CDR3nt: TGTGCCAGCAGTTACTCCCAGGGAGGCACTGAAGCTTTCTTT

abundance: many
j_gene: TRBJ1-5
d_gene: TRBD1
v_gene: TRBV28
CDR3aa: CASRMPGQGNQPQHF
CDR3nt: TGTGCCAGCAGAATGCCGGGACAGGGGAATCAGCCCCAGCATTTT

abundance: many
j_gene: TRBJ1-5
d_gene: .
v_gene: TRBV20-1
CDR3aa: CSASPVDGLNQPQHF
CDR3nt: TGCAGTGCTAGCCCGGTCGACGGACTGAATCAGCCCCAGCATTTT

abundance: many
j_gene: TRBJ2-7
d_gene: .
v_gene: TRBV25-1
CDR3aa: CASSEGTGGAYEQYF
CDR3nt: TGTGCCAGCAGTGAAGGCACAGGGGGGGCCTACGAGCAGTACTTC